Given below is one T cell receptor beta chain in context. This clone was counted once. The clone's antigen remains unknown. Base qualities were left out, and no much larger clone turns up one base away. The time point label of this sample denotes: about 28 days (+/-7) after the second vaccine dose. AZD1222 recipients given second doses at about 4 weeks or at about 12 weeks were pooled, since spike-specific TCR depth and breadth were not found to differ between the two schedules. Samples from vaccinated people were obtained from the UK trials COV001 and COV002, which included a single-blind randomized controlled phase 2/3 trial of AZD1222 (ChAdOx1 nCoV-19) in healthy adults. For TCRbeta chain sequencing, PBMC samples from trial participants were taken at day 0 and at day 28 after the second dose. The sample is drawn from a study of T cell responses to AZD1222 COVID-19 vaccine (dated by TCRdb to the early 2020s). A note on the overall study: TCR sequencing was performed for 230 to 250 trial participants, of whom approximately 200 were given two doses of AZD1222 and about 25 were given two doses of MenACWY control vaccine. Trial participants were enrolled by age into subgroups of 18-55, 56-69 and 70-plus years, and around 150, 29 and 61 TCR-sequenced participants, respectively, were included in these subgroups. The study at large found these results: The whole spike protein was spanned by vaccine-associated CD4 TCRs, and dominant responses were seen in regions 160-218 and 743-854. Reportedly, close to half of the unique spike-specific TCRs recognized epitopes lying outside the regions that are mutated in the B.1.351 and B.1.1.7 variants. Because no day 14 peak-response samples were available, the repertoires could be characterized only after the peak T cell response. Most participants were white British and females outnumbered males, and the authors suggested that clonal diversity may have been underestimated. The 56-69-year group was small, and its depth increase did not reach significance, likely because of low power. After two AZD1222 doses, spike-specific TCR breadth and depth were significantly higher than at day 0 and than in MenACWY recipients. Conclusions about previously exposed vaccinees are limited, since just 6 or 7 AZD1222 recipients were seropositive for SARS-CoV-2 at baseline.

The CDR3 regions of human TCRbeta chains were subjected to immunosequencing. The study's processing was this. TCRs in the repertoires were compared against a reference library of SARS-CoV-2-specific TCRs that had been generated with the MIRA antigen-specificity platform. Breadth meant the fraction of unique TCRs that were SARS-CoV-2-associated, whereas depth meant the fraction of total T cells that were SARS-CoV-2-associated. Using the MIRA data, each spike-specific TCR was assigned both to the spike region to which the TCR was reactive and to a CD4 or CD8 class. Log10-transformed breadth and depth values were compared by one-way ANOVA with Sidak's multiple comparisons tests. TCRdb obtained this table from immuneACCESS and retained in-frame rearrangements with V and J assigned. These tables miss some clones; where compared with another copy, unresolved V genes account for less than half of the shortfall, and the remainder is unexplained. Clone size and V and J calls were adopted from that table, with D and trimming inferred from the DNA. In all, the sample holds about 69,000 clones, and 75% to 90% of those were seen once. The ten largest clones capture 20% to 30% of the sample.

This material consisted of peripheral blood, taken 28 days after the second AZD1222 dose. The sequence was obtained from an adult who received the AZD1222 COVID-19 vaccine.

The CDR3 region reads CASSDVLSGANVLTF. The DNA sequence reads TGTGCCAGCAGTGATGTTCTCTCTGGGGCCAACGTCCTGACTTTC. The receptor chain draws on TRBV2 and TRBJ2-6, with the D gene call left open. In the germline V gene, CDR1 corresponds to SNHLY and CDR2 to FYNNEI. Deletion took 3 bases off V and 0 bases off J, with a span of 6 bases between the germline ends. Inclusive of the bounding cysteine and phenylalanine, the CDR3 is 15 residues long. Only CDR3 DNA is held: 45 bases, read in frame from base 1.